The clone carrying this TCR beta chain was observed a few times. What it binds is unknown. A 5'RACE reaction primed in the constant segment made cDNA libraries of TCR alpha and TCR beta, and these carried sample barcodes and UMIs. TCRdb ran MiXCR on the 5' RACE reads and lists one entry per CDR3 protein. The repertoire has about 84,000 distinct CDR3 sequences, around 14% of them found once; the top ten carry about a third. The record originates from a study of T-cell memory formation after mild COVID-19. The CDR3 spans 15 residues. V gave up 4 bases and J gave up 1 base; unmatched junction bases: 3. Per germline, CDR1 MNHEY and CDR2 SMNVEV (reference sequence). Overall study results and limits: Some clones that responded turned up in pre-infection memory, which suggests that cross-reactive memory joined in.

The sample taken for sequencing was PBMCs or a T cell subset sorted from them (not recorded which). The J gene is TRBJ2-3, the V gene TRBV27; 9 bases map to TRBD1. The TCR originated in an adult woman who had mild COVID-19 (a few samples of this study predate the infection). Cell type and time point are not known. The CDR3 sequence is CASSSRDRGTDTQYF. As DNA, the CDR3 is TGTGCCAGCAGTTCCCGGGACAGGGGCACAGATACGCAGTATTTT.